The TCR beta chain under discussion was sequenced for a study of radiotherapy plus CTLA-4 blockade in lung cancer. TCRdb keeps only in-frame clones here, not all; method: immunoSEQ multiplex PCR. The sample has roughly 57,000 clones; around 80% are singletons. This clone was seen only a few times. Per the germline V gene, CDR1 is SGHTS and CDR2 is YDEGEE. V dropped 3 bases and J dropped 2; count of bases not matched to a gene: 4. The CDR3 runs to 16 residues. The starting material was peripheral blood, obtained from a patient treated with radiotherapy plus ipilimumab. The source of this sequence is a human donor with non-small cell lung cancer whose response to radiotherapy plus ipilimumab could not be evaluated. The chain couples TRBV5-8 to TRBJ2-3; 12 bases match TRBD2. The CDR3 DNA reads TGTGCCAGCAGCTGGGGGACTAGCGGGTTCACAGATACGCAGTATTTT. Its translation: CASSWGTSGFTDTQYF.